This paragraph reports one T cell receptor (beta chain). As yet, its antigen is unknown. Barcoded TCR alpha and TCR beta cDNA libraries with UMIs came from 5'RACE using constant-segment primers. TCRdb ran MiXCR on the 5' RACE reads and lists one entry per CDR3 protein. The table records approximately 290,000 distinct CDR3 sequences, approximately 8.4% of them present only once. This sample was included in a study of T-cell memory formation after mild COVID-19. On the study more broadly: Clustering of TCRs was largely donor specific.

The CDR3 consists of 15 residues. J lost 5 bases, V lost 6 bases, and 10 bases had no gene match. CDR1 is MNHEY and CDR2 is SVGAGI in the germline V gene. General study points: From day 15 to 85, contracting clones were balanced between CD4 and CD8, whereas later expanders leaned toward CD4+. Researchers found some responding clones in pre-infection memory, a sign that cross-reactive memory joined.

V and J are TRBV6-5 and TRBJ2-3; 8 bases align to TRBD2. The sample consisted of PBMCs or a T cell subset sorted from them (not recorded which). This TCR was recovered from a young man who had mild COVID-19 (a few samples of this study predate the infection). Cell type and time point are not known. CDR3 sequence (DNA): TGTGCCAGCAGCCGCCGGGGGGGGCTGATAGATACGCAGTATTTT. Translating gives CASSRRGGLIDTQYF.